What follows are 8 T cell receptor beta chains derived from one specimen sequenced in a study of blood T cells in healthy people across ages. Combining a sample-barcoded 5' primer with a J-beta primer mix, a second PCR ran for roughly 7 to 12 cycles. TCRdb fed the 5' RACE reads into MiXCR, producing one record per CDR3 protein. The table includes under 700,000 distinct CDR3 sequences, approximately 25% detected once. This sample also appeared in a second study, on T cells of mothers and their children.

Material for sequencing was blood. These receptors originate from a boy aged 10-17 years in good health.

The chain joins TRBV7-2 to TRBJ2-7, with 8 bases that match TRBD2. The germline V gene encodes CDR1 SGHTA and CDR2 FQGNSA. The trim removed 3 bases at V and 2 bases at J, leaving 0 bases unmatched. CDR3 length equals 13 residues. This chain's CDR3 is CASSFGGAYEQYV. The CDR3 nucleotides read TGTGCCAGCAGCTTCGGGGGGGCCTACGAGCAGTACGTC.

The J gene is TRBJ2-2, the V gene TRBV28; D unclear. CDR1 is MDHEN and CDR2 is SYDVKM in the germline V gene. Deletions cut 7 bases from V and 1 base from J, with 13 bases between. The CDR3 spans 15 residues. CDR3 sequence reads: CASTSWAQNTGELFF. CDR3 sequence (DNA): TGTGCCAGCACCTCTTGGGCCCAGAACACCGGGGAGCTGTTTTTT.

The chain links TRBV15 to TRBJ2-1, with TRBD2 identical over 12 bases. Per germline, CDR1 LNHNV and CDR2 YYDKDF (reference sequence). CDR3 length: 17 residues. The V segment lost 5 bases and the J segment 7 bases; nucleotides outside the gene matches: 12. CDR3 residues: CATSASGTSGSLNEQFF. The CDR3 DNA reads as TGTGCCACCAGCGCCTCCGGGACTAGCGGGTCTTTGAATGAGCAGTTCTTC. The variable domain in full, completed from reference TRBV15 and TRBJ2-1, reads DAMVIQNPRYQVTQFGKPVTLSCSQTLNHNVMYWYQQKSSQAPKLLFHYYDKDFNNEADTPDNFQSRRPNTSFCFLDIRSPGLGDTAMYLCATSASGTSGSLNEQFFGPGTRLTVL.

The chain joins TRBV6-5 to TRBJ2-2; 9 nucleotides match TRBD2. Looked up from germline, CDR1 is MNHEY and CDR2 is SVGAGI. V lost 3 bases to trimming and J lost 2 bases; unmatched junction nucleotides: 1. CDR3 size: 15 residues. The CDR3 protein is CASSYLAGNTGELFF. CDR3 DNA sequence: TGTGCCAGCAGTTATCTAGCGGGAAACACCGGGGAGCTGTTTTTT.

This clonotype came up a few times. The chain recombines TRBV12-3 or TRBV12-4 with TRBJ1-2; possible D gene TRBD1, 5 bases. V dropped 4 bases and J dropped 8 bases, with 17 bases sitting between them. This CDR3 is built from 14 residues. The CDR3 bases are TGTGCCAGCAGTTCTCCGGGACCCATAGGAGGCTACACCTTC. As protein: CASSSPGPIGGYTF.

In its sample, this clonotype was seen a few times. The CDR3 nucleotides read TGTGCCAGCAGCCAAGGTTTTACGGTTCCTTTCTCTGGAAACACCATATATTTT. This sequence encodes CASSQGFTVPFSGNTIYF. V and J are TRBV14 and TRBJ1-3, with D uncertain. From germline, CDR1 is SGHDN and CDR2 FVKESK. CDR3 size: 18 residues. V lost 1 base, J lost 0 bases, and 16 bases lay in between. The entire variable domain, with the rest obtained from reference TRBV14 and TRBJ1-3, is as follows: EAGVTQFPSHSVIEKGQTVTLRCDPISGHDNLYWYRRVMGKEIKFLLHFVKESKQDESGMPNNRFLAERTGGTYSTLKVQPAELEDSGVYFCASSQGFTVPFSGNTIYFGEGSWLTVV.

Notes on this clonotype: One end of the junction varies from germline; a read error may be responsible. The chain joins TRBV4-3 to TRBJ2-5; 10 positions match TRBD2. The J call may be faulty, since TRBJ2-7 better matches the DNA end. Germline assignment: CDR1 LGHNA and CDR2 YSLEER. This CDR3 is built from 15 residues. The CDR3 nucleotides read TGCACCAGCAGCCCCGGGACTAGCGAGGGTTACGAGCAGTACTTC. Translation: CTSSPGTSEGYEQYF.

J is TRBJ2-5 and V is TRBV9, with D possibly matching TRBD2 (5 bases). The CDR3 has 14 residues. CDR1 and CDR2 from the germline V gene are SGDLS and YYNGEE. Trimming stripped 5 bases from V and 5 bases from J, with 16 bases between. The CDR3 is CASSSGRGGETQYF. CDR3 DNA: TGTGCCAGCAGTTCCGGACGGGGTGGGGAGACCCAGTACTTC.